The T cell receptor (beta chain) under discussion was sequenced for a study of cytomegalovirus exposure and HLA in healthy donors. Study as a whole: A subsequent analysis stated that the 120 or so validation repertoires were run on the same platform as the roughly 670 first-cohort repertoires. The study, taken as a whole, reports: Most TCR sequences proved rare, with some public TCRs found in many donors. It was reportedly the case that the classifier diagnosed cytomegalovirus status with high specificity and sensitivity.

Notes on this clone: What it binds is not known.

TCRdb's copy holds only in-frame clones and misses some; the assay was immunoSEQ multiplex PCR. The sample records some 150,000 clones, 85% to 95% being singletons. This CDR3 spans 14 amino acids. Germline assignment: CDR1 SGHNT and CDR2 YYREEE (reference sequence). With 2 bases removed from V and 6 bases from J, the gap between germline ends came to 11 bases. This chain uses TRBV5-4 with TRBJ1-4, with D possibly TRBD1 on 6 matching bases. The sequencing sample was made of PBMCs. This TCR came from a man between 18 and 35 years old in good health and CMV-seropositive. CDR3 sequence (DNA): TGTGCCAGCAGCTTTCAGGGGCCGTATGAAAAACTGTTTTTT. Translating it yields CASSFQGPYEKLFF.